Following are 9 T cell receptor beta chains from one sample sequenced in a study of T cell responses to AZD1222 COVID-19 vaccine. Using immunoSEQ multiplex PCR, the repertoire was profiled, and TCRdb retains in-frame clones only, with some absent. The sample holds about 160,000 clones, around nine tenths seen once. Specimen: peripheral blood, collected 28 days after the second AZD1222 dose. The receptors come from an adult who received the AZD1222 COVID-19 vaccine.

The chain employs TRBV6-5 and TRBJ1-6; D uncertain. This CDR3 is built from 16 residues. Trimming took 1 base from V and 9 from J, leaving 16 bases between them. Germline values: CDR1 MNHEY, CDR2 SVGAGI. CDR3 nucleotides: TGTGCCAGCAGTTACTTCACGACCTCCGCGCGTTCACCCCTCCACTTT. Protein product: CASSYFTTSARSPLHF.

The rearrangement uses TRBV5-1 and TRBJ1-5; D gene unclear. V dropped 4 bases and J dropped 0 bases, with 11 bases sitting between them. This CDR3 is 15 amino acids long. In germline, CDR1 is SGHRS, CDR2 YFSETQ. CDR3 coding DNA: TGCGCCAGCAGCGTAAGCGACTATAGCAATCAGCCCCAGCATTTT. This sequence encodes CASSVSDYSNQPQHF. Full variable domain (remainder filled in from reference TRBV5-1 and TRBJ1-5): KAGVTQTPRYLIKTRGQQVTLSCSPISGHRSVSWYQQTPGQGLQFLFEYFSETQRNKGNFPGRFSGRQFSNSRSEMNVSTLELGDSALYLCASSVSDYSNQPQHFGDGTRLSIL.

The V gene is TRBV2, the J gene TRBJ1-2; D uncertain. Trimming took 4 bases from V and 6 from J, leaving 12 bases between them. This CDR3 region has 13 residues. Per germline, CDR1 SNHLY and CDR2 FYNNEI. CDR3 in DNA: TGTGCCAGCAGTGCCGTGAGGGAGCATGGCTACACCTTC. This encodes CASSAVREHGYTF.

The CDR3 loop is CASSPLNGVATDTQYF. CDR3 in DNA: TGTGCCAGCTCACCGTTAAACGGGGTAGCCACAGATACGCAGTATTTT. The rearrangement joins TRBV18 to TRBJ2-3, with a weak D call TRBD2 (5 bases). V was cut by 3 bases and J by 2 bases, with 15 bases left in between. The CDR3 contains 16 residues. The germline V gene has CDR1 KGHSH and CDR2 LQKENI.

This clone was detected once. The chain uses TRBV12-3 or TRBV12-4 and TRBJ1-1; D is undetermined. This CDR3 comprises 12 residues. V shed 6 bases and J shed 11 bases, with 16 bases lying between them. Here the CDR3 reads CASSLLTTEAFF. The CDR3 DNA reads TGTGCCAGCAGCCTCCTTACCACGGAGGCTTTCTTT.

This chain uses TRBV4-3 with TRBJ2-1; D is ambiguous. Germline lookup yields CDR1 LGHNA and CDR2 YSLEER. This CDR3 has 17 amino acids. V was pared by 1 base and J by 7 bases, with 20 bases between. CDR3 residues: CASSQGTSPENRNEQFF. For the CDR3, the DNA is TGCGCCAGCAGCCAAGGGACGTCACCGGAGAATCGGAATGAGCAGTTCTTC.

The V and J genes are TRBV6-1 and TRBJ1-6; no definite D call. The CDR3 sequence is 15 residues long. CDR1 and CDR2 from the germline V gene are MNHNS and SASEGT. Trimming cost V 3 bases and J 14 bases, with 20 bases left between them. The CDR3: CASSELTPTASTLHF. Written as DNA, the CDR3 is TGTGCCAGCAGTGAGTTGACCCCAACGGCTTCCACCCTCCACTTT.

V gene TRBV6-6 combines with J gene TRBJ1-5; D uncertain. Trimming cost V 5 bases and J 5 bases, with 10 bases left between them. The germline CDR1 and CDR2 sequences are MNHNY and SVGAGI (reference sequence). The CDR3 totals 13 residues. The CDR3 spells CASSPELYQPQHF. DNA for the CDR3: TGTGCCAGCAGTCCCGAGCTATATCAGCCCCAGCATTTT.

This clone came up a few times. The chain has TRBV3-1 (or the pseudogene TRBV3-2) and TRBJ2-5; no reliable D call. Germline CDR1 and CDR2: LGHDT and YNNKEL (reference sequence). The CDR3 contains 13 residues. Trimming shortened V by 4 bases and J by 5 bases, and 11 bases separated the two germline ends. The CDR3 here is CASSPLIAETQYF. The CDR3 DNA reads TGTGCCAGCAGCCCTCTCATCGCGGAGACCCAGTACTTC.